The 10 T cell receptor beta chains below all came from one sample that was sequenced in a study of cytomegalovirus exposure and HLA in healthy donors. PCR involved 60 Vbeta and 13 Jbeta primers. Clones were sequenced by immunoSEQ multiplex PCR, and TCRdb holds only the in-frame ones, with some missing. The sample shows 130,000 to 150,000 clones, nearly 85% of them seen only once. The material sequenced was PBMCs. Every receptor here comes from a male donor in good health and CMV-seronegative.

CDR3 in DNA: TGTGCCATAGGGGGCATGGGAACTGAAGCTTTCTTT. Translated: CAIGGMGTEAFF. The V call is TRBV28, the J call TRBJ1-1, with 7 positions matching TRBD1. Germline V gene lookup returns CDR1 MDHEN and CDR2 SYDVKM. The junction had 7 bases not matched to a gene; V was cut back by 10 bases and J by 5 bases. This CDR3 contains 12 residues.

The chain uses TRBV18 and TRBJ1-6; D uncertain. From germline, CDR1 is KGHSH and CDR2 LQKENI. The CDR3 extends over 14 amino acids. V shed 3 bases and J shed 7 bases, with 10 bases lying between them. CDR3 sequence (DNA): TGTGCCAGCTCACCCGGGGTAGGAAATTCACCCCTCCACTTT. The encoded protein is CASSPGVGNSPLHF.

This chain links TRBV7-6 with TRBJ1-5; TRBD1 aligns across 8 bases. J was trimmed by 5 bases and V by 4 bases; bases with no gene match: 4. The CDR3 length is 14 residues. CDR1 and CDR2 (germline): SGHVS, FNYEAQ. CDR3 in DNA: TGTGCCAGCAGCTCAGGACAGGGCGATCAGCCCCAGCATTTT. Protein: CASSSGQGDQPQHF.

In its sample, this clone was seen a few times. The DNA of the CDR3 is TGTGCCAGCAGCGTAGCCAGCGGGGGGGGAGACGGGGAGCTGTTTTTT. This encodes CASSVASGGGDGELFF. V is TRBV9 and J is TRBJ2-2; 10 nucleotides agree with TRBD2. V lost 0 bases and J lost 7; bases outside the gene matches: 6. Germline values: CDR1 SGDLS, CDR2 YYNGEE. The CDR3 loop spans 16 amino acids.

This clone has only a few counts. This sequence joins TRBV19 and TRBJ2-2; 13 nucleotides agree with TRBD2. V shed 7 bases, J shed 5 bases, and the junction held 10 bases outside the gene matches. Looked up from germline, CDR1 is LNHDA and CDR2 is SQIVND (reference sequence). The CDR3 is 17 amino acids. Written as DNA, the CDR3 is TGTGCCAGTATTTCGACTAGCGGGGGGCCTGGAACCGGGGAGCTGTTTTTT. Its translation is CASISTSGGPGTGELFF.

This chain uses TRBV4-2 with TRBJ1-1, with a weak D call TRBD1 (5 bases). Germline V CDR1 and CDR2: LGHNA, YNFKEQ. The CDR3 loop spans 16 amino acids. With 1 base removed from V and 0 bases from J, the gap between germline ends came to 12 bases. CDR3 amino acids: CASSQGAGPMNTEAFF. CDR3 in DNA: TGTGCCAGCAGCCAAGGGGCAGGGCCCATGAACACTGAAGCTTTCTTT.

The chain joins TRBV11-2 to TRBJ1-6; TRBD1 agrees at 7 bases. CDR3 length: 15 residues. CDR1 and CDR2 (germline): SGHAT, FQNNGV. With 3 bases clipped from V and 7 bases from J, the junction kept 6 bases outside the gene matches. CDR3 in amino acids: CASSLGAGGNSPLHF. The CDR3 DNA reads as TGTGCCAGCAGCTTGGGGGCAGGGGGGAATTCACCCCTCCACTTT. The full variable domain, in which reference TRBV11-2 and TRBJ1-6 provide the parts outside the CDR3, is EAGVAQSPRYKIIEKRQSVAFWCNPISGHATLYWYQQILGQGPKLLIQFQNNGVVDDSQLPKDRFSAERLKGVDSTLKIQPAKLEDSAVYLCASSLGAGGNSPLHFGNGTRLTVT.

The V gene is TRBV6-1, the J gene TRBJ1-1, with 11 bases identical to TRBD1. This CDR3 is 15 amino acids long. V dropped 6 bases and J dropped 4; count of bases not matched to a gene: 7. Per germline, CDR1 MNHNS and CDR2 SASEGT. The chain's CDR3 is CASRKPGTGGTEAFF. The CDR3 DNA reads as TGTGCCAGCAGAAAACCCGGGACAGGGGGCACTGAAGCTTTCTTT.

This clone is a singleton in its sample. The rearrangement uses TRBV7-8 and TRBJ2-1; no clear D. The CDR3 extends over 15 amino acids. The V end lost 6 bases, the J end lost 7 bases, and 19 bases lay between the germline ends. CDR1 is SGHVS and CDR2 is FQNEAQ in the germline V gene. The CDR3: CASSAWAGLGNEQFF. The CDR3 DNA reads as TGTGCCAGCAGTGCTTGGGCAGGCCTTGGGAATGAGCAGTTCTTC.

The J gene is TRBJ1-2, the V gene TRBV7-2; no clear D gene. The CDR3 has 12 residues. Germline values: CDR1 SGHTA, CDR2 FQGNSA. With 1 base removed from V and 5 bases from J, the gap between germline ends came to 5 bases. As DNA, the CDR3 is TGTGCCAGCAGCTTAGGGCAGTATGGCTACACCTTC. Protein: CASSLGQYGYTF. The full variable domain, with the rest looked up from reference TRBV7-2 and TRBJ1-2, is GAGVSQSPSNKVTEKGKDVELRCDPISGHTALYWYRQSLGQGLEFLIYFQGNSAPDKSGLPSDRFSAERTGGSVSTLTIQRTQQEDSAVYLCASSLGQYGYTFGSGTRLTVV.